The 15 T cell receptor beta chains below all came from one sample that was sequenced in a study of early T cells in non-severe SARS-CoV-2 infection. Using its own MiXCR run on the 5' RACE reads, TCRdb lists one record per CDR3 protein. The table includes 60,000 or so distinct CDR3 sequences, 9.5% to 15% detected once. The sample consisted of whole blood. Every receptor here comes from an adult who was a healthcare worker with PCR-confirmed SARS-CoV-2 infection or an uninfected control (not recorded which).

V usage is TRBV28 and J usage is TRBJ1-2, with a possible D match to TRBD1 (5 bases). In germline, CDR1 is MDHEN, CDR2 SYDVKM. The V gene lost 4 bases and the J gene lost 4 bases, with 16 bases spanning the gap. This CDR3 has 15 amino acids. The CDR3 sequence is CASSSDIQGGYGYTF. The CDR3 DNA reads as TGTGCCAGCAGTTCGGACATCCAGGGTGGCTATGGCTACACCTTC.

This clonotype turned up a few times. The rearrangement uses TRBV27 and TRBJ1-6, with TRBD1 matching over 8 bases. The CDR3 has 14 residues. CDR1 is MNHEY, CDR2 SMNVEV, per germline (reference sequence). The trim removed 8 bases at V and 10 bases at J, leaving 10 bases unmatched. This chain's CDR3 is CASRTGFSGSPLHF. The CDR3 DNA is TGTGCCAGCCGGACAGGGTTCTCTGGGTCACCCCTCCACTTT.

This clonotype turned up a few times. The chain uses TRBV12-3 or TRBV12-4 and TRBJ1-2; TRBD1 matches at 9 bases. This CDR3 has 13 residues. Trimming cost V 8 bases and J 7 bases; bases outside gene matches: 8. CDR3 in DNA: TGTGCCAGCTCGTCAGGGACAGGGCTTGGCTACACCTTC. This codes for CASSSGTGLGYTF.

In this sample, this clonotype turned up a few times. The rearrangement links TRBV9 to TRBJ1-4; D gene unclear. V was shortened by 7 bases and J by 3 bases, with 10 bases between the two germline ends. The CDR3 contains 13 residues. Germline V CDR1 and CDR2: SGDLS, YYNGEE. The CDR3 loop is CASGGMSNEKLFF. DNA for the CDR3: TGTGCCAGCGGCGGGATGTCTAATGAAAAACTGTTTTTT.

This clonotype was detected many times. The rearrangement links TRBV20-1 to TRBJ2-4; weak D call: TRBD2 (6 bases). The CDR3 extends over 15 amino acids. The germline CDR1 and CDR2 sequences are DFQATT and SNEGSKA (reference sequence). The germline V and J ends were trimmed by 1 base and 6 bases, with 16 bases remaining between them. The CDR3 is CSARARGLRGNIQYF. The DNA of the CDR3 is TGCAGTGCTAGAGCTCGCGGACTAAGAGGAAACATTCAGTACTTC.

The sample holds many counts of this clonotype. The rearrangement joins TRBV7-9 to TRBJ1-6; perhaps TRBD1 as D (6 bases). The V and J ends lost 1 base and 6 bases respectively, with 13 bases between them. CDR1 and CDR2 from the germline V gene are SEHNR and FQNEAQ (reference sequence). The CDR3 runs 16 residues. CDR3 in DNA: TGTGCCAGCAGCTTAGGGCGGAACAGGGCTAATTCACCCCTCCACTTT. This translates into CASSLGRNRANSPLHF.

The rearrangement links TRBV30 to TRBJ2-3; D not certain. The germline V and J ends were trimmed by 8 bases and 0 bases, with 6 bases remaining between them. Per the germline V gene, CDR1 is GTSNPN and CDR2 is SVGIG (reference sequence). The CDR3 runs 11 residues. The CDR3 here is CAGDSTDTQYF. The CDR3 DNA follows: TGTGCCGGGGATAGCACAGATACGCAGTATTTT. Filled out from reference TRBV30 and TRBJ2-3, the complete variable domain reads SQTIHQWPATLVQPVGSPLSLECTVEGTSNPNLYWYRQAAGRGLQLLFYSVGIGQISSEVPQNLSASRPQDRQFILSSKKLLLSDSGFYLCAGDSTDTQYFGPGTRLTVL.

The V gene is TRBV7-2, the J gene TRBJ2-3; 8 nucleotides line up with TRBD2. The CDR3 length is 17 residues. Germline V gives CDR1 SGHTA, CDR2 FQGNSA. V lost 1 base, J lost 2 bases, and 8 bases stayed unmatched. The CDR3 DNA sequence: TGTGCCAGCAGCTTAGATGAGCGGGGGAGAGCCACAGATACGCAGTATTTT. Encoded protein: CASSLDERGRATDTQYF. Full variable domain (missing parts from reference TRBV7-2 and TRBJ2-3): GAGVSQSPSNKVTEKGKDVELRCDPISGHTALYWYRQSLGQGLEFLIYFQGNSAPDKSGLPSDRFSAERTGGSVSTLTIQRTQQEDSAVYLCASSLDERGRATDTQYFGPGTRLTVL.

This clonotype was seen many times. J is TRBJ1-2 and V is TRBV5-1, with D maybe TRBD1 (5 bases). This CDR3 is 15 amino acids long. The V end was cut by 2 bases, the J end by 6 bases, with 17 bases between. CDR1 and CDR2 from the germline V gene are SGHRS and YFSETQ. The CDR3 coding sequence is TGCGCCAGCAGCTTACATCCCTGGGACGTAAATGGCTACACCTTC. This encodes CASSLHPWDVNGYTF.

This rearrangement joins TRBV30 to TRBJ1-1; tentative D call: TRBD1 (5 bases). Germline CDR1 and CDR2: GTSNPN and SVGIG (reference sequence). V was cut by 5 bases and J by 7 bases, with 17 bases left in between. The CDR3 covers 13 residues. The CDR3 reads CAWSTGGFVEAFF. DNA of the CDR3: TGTGCCTGGTCGACGGGGGGTTTCGTTGAAGCTTTCTTT.

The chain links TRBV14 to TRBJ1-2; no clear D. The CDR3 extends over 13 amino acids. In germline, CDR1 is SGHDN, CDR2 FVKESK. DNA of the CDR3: TGTGCATGTCGCAACTCAGCGGGCTATGGCTACACCTTC. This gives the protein CACRNSAGYGYTF.

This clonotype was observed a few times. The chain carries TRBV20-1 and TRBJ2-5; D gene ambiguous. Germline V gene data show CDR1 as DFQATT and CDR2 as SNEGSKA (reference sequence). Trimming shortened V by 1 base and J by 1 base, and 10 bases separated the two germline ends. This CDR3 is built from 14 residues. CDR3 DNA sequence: TGCAGTGCTAGAGGATGGACGGCCCAAGAGACCCAGTACTTC. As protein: CSARGWTAQETQYF.

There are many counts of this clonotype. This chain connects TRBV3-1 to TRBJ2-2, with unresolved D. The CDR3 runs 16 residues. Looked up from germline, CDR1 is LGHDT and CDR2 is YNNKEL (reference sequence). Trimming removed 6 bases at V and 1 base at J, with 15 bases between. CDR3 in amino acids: CASSPRLAKNTGELFF. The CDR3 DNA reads TGTGCCAGCAGTCCCCGACTGGCGAAGAACACCGGGGAGCTGTTTTTT.

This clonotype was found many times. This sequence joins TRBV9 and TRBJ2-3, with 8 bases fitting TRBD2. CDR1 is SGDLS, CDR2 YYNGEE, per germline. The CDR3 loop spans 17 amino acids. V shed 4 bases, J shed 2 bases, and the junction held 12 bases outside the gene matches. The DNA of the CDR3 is TGTGCCAGCAGCCCCCGGGGGGGCAGCGACTTCACAGATACGCAGTATTTT. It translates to CASSPRGGSDFTDTQYF. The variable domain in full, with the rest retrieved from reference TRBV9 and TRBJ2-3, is DSGVTQTPKHLITATGQRVTLRCSPRSGDLSVYWYQQSLDQGLQFLIQYYNGEERAKGNILERFSAQQFPDLHSELNLSSLELGDSALYFCASSPRGGSDFTDTQYFGPGTRLTVL.

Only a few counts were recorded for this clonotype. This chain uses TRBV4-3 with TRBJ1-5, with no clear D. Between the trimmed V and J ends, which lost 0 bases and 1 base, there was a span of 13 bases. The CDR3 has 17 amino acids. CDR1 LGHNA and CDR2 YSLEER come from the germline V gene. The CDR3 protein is CASSQDMGLWSNQPQHF. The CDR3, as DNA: TGCGCCAGCAGCCAAGATATGGGCCTATGGAGCAATCAGCCCCAGCATTTT.